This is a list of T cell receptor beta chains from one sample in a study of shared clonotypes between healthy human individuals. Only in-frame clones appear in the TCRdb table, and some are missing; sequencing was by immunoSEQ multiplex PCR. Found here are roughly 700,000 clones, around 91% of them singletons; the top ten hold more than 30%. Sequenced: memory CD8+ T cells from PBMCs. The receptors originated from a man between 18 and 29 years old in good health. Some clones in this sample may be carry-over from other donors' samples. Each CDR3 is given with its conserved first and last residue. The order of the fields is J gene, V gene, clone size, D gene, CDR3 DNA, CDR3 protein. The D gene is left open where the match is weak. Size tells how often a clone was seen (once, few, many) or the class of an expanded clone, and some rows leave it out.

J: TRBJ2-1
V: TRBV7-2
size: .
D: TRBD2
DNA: TGTGCCAGCAGCGGACTAGCGGCCCACAATGAGCAGTTCTTC
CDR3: CASSGLAAHNEQFF

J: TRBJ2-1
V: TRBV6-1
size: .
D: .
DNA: TGTGCCAGCAGTGCCGCGGATGAGCAGTTCTTC
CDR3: CASSAADEQFF

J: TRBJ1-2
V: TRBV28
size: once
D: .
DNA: TGTGCCAGCAGTTTTTCACCGGAGCTCTTAGGCTACACCTTC
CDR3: CASSFSPELLGYTF

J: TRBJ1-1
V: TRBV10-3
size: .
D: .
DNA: TGTGCCATCAGTGGCCGGGACGGACAAATGAACACTGAAGCTTTCTTT
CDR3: CAISGRDGQMNTEAFF

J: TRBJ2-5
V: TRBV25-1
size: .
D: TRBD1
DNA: TGTGCCAGCAGTGTGCGGACAGGAGGAGAGACCCAGTACTTC
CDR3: CASSVRTGGETQYF

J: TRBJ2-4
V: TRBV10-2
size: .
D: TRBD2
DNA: TGCGCCAGCAGTGAGGGCGGGAGAACCAAAAACATTCAGTACTTC
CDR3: CASSEGGRTKNIQYF

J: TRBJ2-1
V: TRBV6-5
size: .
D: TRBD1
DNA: TGTGCCAGCAGGTGGACAGGTTCTAATGAGCAGTTCTTC
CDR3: CASRWTGSNEQFF

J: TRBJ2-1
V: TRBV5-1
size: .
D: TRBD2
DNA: TGCGCCAGCAGCCAGAGGGCCAGACTAGCGGGAGACAATGAGCAGTTCTTC
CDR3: CASSQRARLAGDNEQFF

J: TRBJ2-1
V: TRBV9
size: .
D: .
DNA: TGTGCCAGCAGCATAGGACAGGGAGGGAATGAGCAGTTCTTC
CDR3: CASSIGQGGNEQFF

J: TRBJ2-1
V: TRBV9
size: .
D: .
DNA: TGTGCCAGCAGCGTAGATCAAGCGGTACCGTTCTTC
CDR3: CASSVDQAVPFF

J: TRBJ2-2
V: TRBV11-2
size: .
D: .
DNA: TGTGCCAGCAGCCTCCTAGCGATCACCGGGGAGCTGTTTTTT
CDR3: CASSLLAITGELFF

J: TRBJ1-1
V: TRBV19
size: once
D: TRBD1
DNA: TGTGCCAGTATACCGGGACAGGGCCGCTTTGAAGCTTTCTTT
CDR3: CASIPGQGRFEAFF

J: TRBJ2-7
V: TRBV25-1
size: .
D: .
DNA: TGTGCCACCGTAGACTATAGCTCCTACGAGCAGTACTTC
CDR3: CATVDYSSYEQYF

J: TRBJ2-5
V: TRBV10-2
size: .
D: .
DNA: TGCGCCAGCAGCCTTTACAATATAGAGACCCAGTACTTC
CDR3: CASSLYNIETQYF

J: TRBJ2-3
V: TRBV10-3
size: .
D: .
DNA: TGTGCCATCAAGGACAGCAGCCTTTTCACAGATACGCAGTATTTT
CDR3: CAIKDSSLFTDTQYF